This is a list of T cell receptor beta chains from one sample in a study of identifying expanded T cells in peripheral blood. The assay was immunoSEQ multiplex PCR, and TCRdb's table has in-frame clones only and misses some. The table has more than 75,000 clones, approximately 84% seen once. The source material was blood. The source is a person between 18 and 75 years old in good health. Each CDR3 is given with its conserved first and last residue. A D gene is named only where the DNA matches it firmly. The size field is filled for only some rows; it gives once, few, many or a size class.

clone size,D gene,J gene,V gene,CDR3 protein,CDR3 DNA
.,.,TRBJ2-7,TRBV18,CASSPEEEGQYEQYF,TGTGCCAGCTCACCGGAAGAGGAGGGTCAATACGAGCAGTACTTC
once,.,TRBJ1-1,TRBV13,CASSSVGNAFF,TGTGCCAGCAGCTCCGTGGGGAATGCTTTCTTT
.,.,TRBJ2-7,TRBV5-5,CASSLEPGIGYEQYF,TGTGCCAGCAGCTTGGAGCCAGGTATAGGGTACGAGCAGTACTTC
once,.,TRBJ2-1,TRBV30,CAWIRDGAYNEQFF,TGTGCCTGGATTCGGGACGGTGCCTACAATGAGCAGTTCTTC
few,.,TRBJ1-1,TRBV18,CASSPRVVIEAFF,TGTGCCAGCTCACCACGCGTGGTCATTGAAGCTTTCTTT
.,.,TRBJ1-4,TRBV21-1,CASSKEQGDITNEKLFF,TGTGCCAGCAGCAAAGAGCAGGGGGATATAACTAATGAAAAACTGTTTTTT
.,.,TRBJ1-3,TRBV6-5,CASSPGYPDTIYF,TGTGCCAGCAGTCCCGGGTATCCGGACACCATATATTTT
.,.,TRBJ2-1,TRBV15,CATSSQKYNEQFF,TGTGCCACCAGCTCCCAGAAATACAATGAGCAGTTCTTC
.,.,TRBJ2-5,TRBV7-9,CASSFPDSEYAQETQYF,TGTGCCAGCAGCTTCCCGGACAGTGAATATGCGCAAGAGACCCAGTACTTC
.,TRBD1,TRBJ1-2,TRBV28,CASSWTGANYGYTF,TGTGCCAGCAGCTGGACAGGGGCTAACTATGGCTACACCTTC
.,TRBD1,TRBJ2-3,TRBV7-2,CASSRVGQGASTDTQYF,TGTGCCAGCAGTAGAGTGGGACAGGGGGCTAGCACAGATACGCAGTATTTT
.,.,TRBJ1-2,TRBV7-2,CASSSFGGLGDYGYTF,TGTGCCAGCAGCTCCTTCGGTGGGCTCGGGGACTATGGCTACACCTTC
many,.,TRBJ1-2,TRBV7-9,CASSLGHRDHGYTF,TGTGCCAGCAGCTTAGGGCACAGGGACCATGGCTACACCTTC
.,.,TRBJ2-3,TRBV6-1,CASSEARINTDTQYF,TGTGCCAGCAGTGAGGCCCGCATTAACACAGATACGCAGTATTTT
.,TRBD1,TRBJ1-1,TRBV19,CASSSYQGATEAFF,TGTGCCAGTAGTTCCTATCAGGGGGCCACTGAAGCTTTCTTT
.,.,TRBJ2-1,TRBV9,CASGKGLYNEQFF,TGTGCCAGTGGGAAGGGGTTATACAATGAGCAGTTCTTC
.,.,TRBJ2-5,TRBV5-1,CASSLAPGVGETQYF,TGCGCCAGCAGCTTGGCCCCCGGGGTGGGAGAGACCCAGTACTTC
.,.,TRBJ2-7,TRBV6-5,CASSYSGSYEQYF,TGTGCCAGCAGTTACTCCGGCTCCTACGAGCAGTACTTC
.,.,TRBJ2-1,TRBV2,CASSESRPNEQFF,TGTGCCAGCAGTGAAAGCAGGCCCAATGAGCAGTTCTTC
.,.,TRBJ1-3,TRBV30,CAWMTGGFSGNTIYF,TGTGCCTGGATGACGGGAGGGTTCTCTGGAAACACCATATATTTT
.,TRBD1,TRBJ2-5,TRBV6-5,CASRKGQGRETQYF,TGTGCCAGCAGAAAGGGACAGGGGAGGGAGACCCAGTACTTC
.,.,TRBJ1-6,TRBV27,CASSLSKGSDFPNSPLHF,TGTGCCAGCAGTTTATCGAAGGGCTCTGATTTCCCAAATTCACCCCTCCACTTT
.,.,TRBJ1-6,TRBV2,CARRGGQVFNSPLHF,TGTGCCAGAAGGGGTGGGCAAGTTTTTAATTCACCCCTCCACTTT
many,.,TRBJ1-3,TRBV18,CASSPRALEAGNTIYF,TGTGCCAGCTCACCCCGAGCGTTAGAGGCCGGAAACACCATATATTTT
.,.,TRBJ1-1,TRBV5-1,CASAPPGGLETEAFF,TGCGCCAGCGCACCCCCGGGAGGGTTAGAAACTGAAGCTTTCTTT
.,TRBD2,TRBJ2-1,TRBV11-2,CASSYRTGTSASHEQFF,TGTGCCAGCAGCTACCGTACCGGGACTAGTGCGTCGCATGAGCAGTTCTTC
.,.,TRBJ1-6,TRBV7-8,CASSQRGESSYNSPLHF,TGTGCCAGCAGCCAGCGGGGAGAGAGCTCCTATAATTCACCCCTCCACTTT
.,.,TRBJ2-1,TRBV11-2,CASSLDQPGTRDEQFF,TGTGCCAGCAGCTTAGATCAGCCAGGGACACGGGATGAGCAGTTCTTC
.,.,TRBJ2-5,TRBV18,CASSTQETQYF,TGTGCCAGCTCCACCCAAGAGACCCAGTACTTC
.,.,TRBJ2-5,TRBV4-1,CASSQQGTETQYF,TGCGCCAGCAGCCAACAAGGCACAGAGACCCAGTACTTC
.,.,TRBJ2-1,TRBV9,CASSLDGRSYNEQFF,TGTGCCAGCAGTCTAGACGGACGCTCCTACAATGAGCAGTTCTTC
.,TRBD1,TRBJ1-2,TRBV28,CASSMTGAAGYTF,TGTGCCAGCAGTATGACAGGGGCCGCCGGCTACACCTTC
.,.,TRBJ2-3,TRBV18,CASSVDGLVRRTDTQYF,TGTGCCAGCTCAGTGGACGGGCTGGTGCGACGAACAGATACGCAGTATTTT
.,.,TRBJ1-2,TRBV18,CASSPTTRVSNYGYTF,TGTGCCAGCTCACCTACAACCAGAGTTTCTAACTATGGCTACACCTTC
.,.,TRBJ1-2,TRBV4-1,CASSQAVSGRANGYTF,TGCGCCAGCAGCCAAGCTGTGTCAGGCAGGGCCAATGGCTACACCTTC
once,.,TRBJ2-1,TRBV7-6,CASSHLLSSYNEQFF,TGTGCCAGCAGCCACCTCTTGAGCTCCTACAATGAGCAGTTCTTC
few,.,TRBJ1-2,TRBV6-5,CASSRGYGYTF,TGTGCCAGCAGTCGAGGCTATGGCTACACCTTC
.,.,TRBJ1-1,TRBV7-9,CASSPTGTGNTEAFF,TGTGCCAGCAGCCCGACAGGCACAGGGAACACTGAAGCTTTCTTT
.,.,TRBJ2-7,TRBV5-1,CASSWGDREQYF,TGCGCCAGCAGCTGGGGTGATCGGGAGCAGTACTTC
.,.,TRBJ2-3,TRBV19,CASSIGDSTDTQYF,TGTGCCAGTAGTATTGGGGATTCCACAGATACGCAGTATTTT
.,.,TRBJ1-1,TRBV19,CASTTQLNTEAFF,TGTGCCAGTACCACGCAGCTCAACACTGAAGCTTTCTTT
.,TRBD2,TRBJ2-2,TRBV5-1,CASSATSGRPGELFF,TGCGCCAGCAGCGCAACTAGCGGGCGACCCGGGGAGCTGTTTTTT
.,.,TRBJ1-2,TRBV27,CASRATGINYGYTF,TGTGCCAGCAGGGCGACAGGAATTAACTATGGCTACACCTTC